These 15 T cell receptor beta chains were sequenced from one sample in a study of early stage breast cancer tumors. The method was immunoSEQ multiplex PCR; TCRdb's version includes in-frame clones alone and lacks a portion of them. The table records 6,500 or so clones, more than 60% of them present only once. The sequenced material came from normal breast tissue next to the tumor. The receptors were sampled from a person aged 45 to 60 with breast cancer.

The gene calls are TRBV30 and TRBJ1-1; D is possibly TRBD1 (5 bases). The V gene lost 1 base and the J gene lost 8 bases, with 8 bases spanning the gap. This CDR3 has 11 residues. Germline V gene sequence: CDR1 GTSNPN, CDR2 SVGIG (reference sequence). For the CDR3, the DNA is TGTGCCTGGAGTGACCGGGACGAAGCTTTCTTT. Amino acid sequence: CAWSDRDEAFF.

The chain employs TRBV5-1 and TRBJ2-7; D unresolved. CDR3 length: 14 amino acids. Germline V gene lookup returns CDR1 SGHRS and CDR2 YFSETQ. Trimming shortened V by 4 bases and J by 2 bases, and 13 bases separated the two germline ends. CDR3 in amino acids: CASSPLGGAYEQYF. DNA of the CDR3: TGCGCCAGCAGCCCCCTCGGCGGCGCCTACGAGCAGTACTTC.

Judged by abundance, this clone is medium-sized. The CDR3 sequence is CASRPTVIYQETQYF. CDR3 nucleotides: TGCGCCAGCAGGCCGACGGTCATATATCAAGAGACCCAGTACTTC. V and J are TRBV5-1 and TRBJ2-5, with unresolved D. Germline V gene lookup returns CDR1 SGHRS and CDR2 YFSETQ. This CDR3 comprises 15 residues. V was clipped by 5 bases and J by 2 bases, with 16 bases between them.

The chain carries TRBV6-5 and TRBJ1-3; D gene unclear. Germline V lookup: CDR1 MNHEY, CDR2 SVGAGI. The CDR3 has 15 residues. The ends were cut back, 0 bases at V and 0 bases at J, with 6 bases in the middle. Written as DNA, the CDR3 is TGTGCCAGCAGTTACTCGGCAGTCTCTGGAAACACCATATATTTT. Its protein is CASSYSAVSGNTIYF.

This clone showed up just a few times. This chain joins TRBV2 and TRBJ2-7; D remains unclear. CDR3 length: 13 amino acids. CDR1 SNHLY and CDR2 FYNNEI come from the germline V gene. With 7 bases removed from V and 1 base from J, the gap between germline ends came to 11 bases. The DNA of the CDR3 is TGTGCCAGCAATTTGGAATTATCCTACGAGCAGTACTTC. Translating gives CASNLELSYEQYF.

The CDR3 DNA is TGTGCCAGCAGCTTAGCGGGAGCCTACAATGAGCAGTTCTTC. The encoded protein is CASSLAGAYNEQFF. The gene calls are TRBV25-1 and TRBJ2-1, with 9 bases matching TRBD2. The V gene's germline CDR1 is MGHDK and CDR2 SYGVNS. Trimming cost V 6 bases and J 2 bases; bases outside gene matches: 2. The CDR3 spans 14 residues.

The chain is built from TRBV11-2 and TRBJ2-7; D gene ambiguous. Germline CDR1 SGHAT, CDR2 FQNNGV. The CDR3 length is 15 residues. V was pared by 3 bases and J by 2 bases, with 14 bases between. Here the CDR3 DNA reads TGTGCCAGCAGCTTCGGGCTCAAGGTGACCTACGAGCAGTACTTC. Its protein is CASSFGLKVTYEQYF. The full variable domain, with the rest looked up from reference TRBV11-2 and TRBJ2-7, is EAGVAQSPRYKIIEKRQSVAFWCNPISGHATLYWYQQILGQGPKLLIQFQNNGVVDDSQLPKDRFSAERLKGVDSTLKIQPAKLEDSAVYLCASSFGLKVTYEQYFGPGTRLTVT.

The V and J genes are TRBV11-1 and TRBJ2-3; D possibly corresponds to TRBD1 (5 bases). This CDR3 has 14 amino acids. Per the germline V gene, CDR1 is SGHAT and CDR2 is FQDESV (reference sequence). The V gene lost 3 bases and the J gene lost 1 base, with 8 bases spanning the gap. The CDR3, as DNA: TGTGCCAGCAGCTTTACAGGCCGCACAGATACGCAGTATTTT. Protein: CASSFTGRTDTQYF.

Judged by abundance, this clone is large. The rearrangement links TRBV10-3 to TRBJ2-1, with D uncertain. CDR1 and CDR2 from the germline V gene are ENHRY and SYGVKD. The CDR3 has 14 amino acids. V dropped 11 bases and J dropped 8 bases, with 22 bases sitting between them. The CDR3 loop is CAVKGGLDHHEQFF. The CDR3 coding sequence is TGTGCCGTCAAGGGTGGGTTAGATCACCATGAGCAGTTCTTC.

This clone turned up a few times. Mismatch with germline at one junction end may stem from a read error. The chain joins TRBV27 to TRBJ2-7; D is possibly TRBD1 (6 bases). CDR1 and CDR2 from the germline V gene are MNHEY and SMNVEV (reference sequence). CDR3 size: 15 residues. CDR3 region: CASRLSHGQSYEQYF. In nucleotides, the CDR3 is TGTGCCAGCAGGTTATCCCACGGACAGTCCTACGAGCAGTACTTC.

The chain recombines TRBV7-3 with TRBJ2-3, with D uncertain. CDR1 is SGHTA and CDR2 is FQGTGA in the germline V gene. This CDR3 has 13 amino acids. V lost 5 bases, J lost 6 bases, and 12 bases lay in between. The CDR3 coding sequence is TGTGCCAGCAGCCCCCCTACCCGGGATACGCAGTATTTT. Translated, it gives CASSPPTRDTQYF. The complete variable domain, with remaining parts taken from reference TRBV7-3 and TRBJ2-3, reads GAGVSQTPSNKVTEKGKYVELRCDPISGHTALYWYRQSLGQGPEFLIYFQGTGAADDSGLPNDRFFAVRPEGSVSTLKIQRTERGDSAVYLCASSPPTRDTQYFGPGTRLTVL.

The genes are TRBV9 and TRBJ2-1, with unresolved D. Germline V gives CDR1 SGDLS, CDR2 YYNGEE. The V end was cut by 3 bases, the J end by 10 bases, with 14 bases between. The CDR3 has 13 residues. CDR3 amino acids: CASSAWAAREQFF. The CDR3 DNA reads as TGTGCCAGCAGCGCCTGGGCCGCAAGAGAGCAGTTCTTC.

The rearrangement joins TRBV7-8 to TRBJ2-5; no firm D call. Trimming took 1 base from V and 5 from J, leaving 17 bases between them. The CDR3 runs to 16 residues. Germline V lookup: CDR1 SGHVS, CDR2 FQNEAQ. The CDR3, as DNA: TGTGCCAGCAGCTTAGATGCGATGTCCCCTGTGGAGACCCAGTACTTC. Translating gives CASSLDAMSPVETQYF.

This clone was recorded a few times. The DNA of the CDR3 is TGTGCCAGCAGTTCGAGGGTTAACACTGAAGCTTTCTTT. This codes for CASSSRVNTEAFF. This chain connects TRBV11-2 to TRBJ1-1; D unresolved. Germline CDR1 reads SGHAT; CDR2 reads FQNNGV. Trimming removed 6 bases at V and 2 bases at J, with 10 bases between. The CDR3 has 13 residues.

This sequence joins TRBV9 and TRBJ2-7; tentatively, D is TRBD1 or TRBD2 (5 bases each). The CDR3 length is 16 residues. Trimming cost V 0 bases and J 0 bases, with 13 bases left between them. Germline V gene data show CDR1 as SGDLS and CDR2 as YYNGEE. CDR3 sequence (DNA): TGTGCCAGCAGCGTAGGAGCCGGGACCTTCTCCTACGAGCAGTACTTC. This translates into CASSVGAGTFSYEQYF. Complete variable domain (other parts from reference TRBV9 and TRBJ2-7): DSGVTQTPKHLITATGQRVTLRCSPRSGDLSVYWYQQSLDQGLQFLIQYYNGEERAKGNILERFSAQQFPDLHSELNLSSLELGDSALYFCASSVGAGTFSYEQYFGPGTRLTVT.